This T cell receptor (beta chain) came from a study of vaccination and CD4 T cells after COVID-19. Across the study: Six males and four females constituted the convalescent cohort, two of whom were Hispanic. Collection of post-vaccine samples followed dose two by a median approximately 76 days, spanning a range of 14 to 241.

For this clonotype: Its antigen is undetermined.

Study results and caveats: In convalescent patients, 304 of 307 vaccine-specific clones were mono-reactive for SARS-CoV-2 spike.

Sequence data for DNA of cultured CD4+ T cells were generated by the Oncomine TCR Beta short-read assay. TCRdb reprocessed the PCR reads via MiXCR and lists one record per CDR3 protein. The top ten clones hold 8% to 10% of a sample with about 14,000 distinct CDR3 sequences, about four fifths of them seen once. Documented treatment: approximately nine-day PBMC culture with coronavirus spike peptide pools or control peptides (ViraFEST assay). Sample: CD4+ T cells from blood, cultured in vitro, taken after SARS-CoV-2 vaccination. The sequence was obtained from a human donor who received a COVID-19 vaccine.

The CDR3 DNA follows: TGTGCCAGCAGCCTACAGGGGAGGTCGGCTTTCTTT. This gives the protein CASSLQGRSAFF. The chain carries TRBV6-2 or TRBV6-3 and TRBJ1-1; 7 bases align to TRBD1. Germline CDR1 MNHEY, CDR2 SVGEGT. With V trimmed by 6 bases and J by 11 bases, 9 bases remained unmatched. The CDR3 length is 12 residues.